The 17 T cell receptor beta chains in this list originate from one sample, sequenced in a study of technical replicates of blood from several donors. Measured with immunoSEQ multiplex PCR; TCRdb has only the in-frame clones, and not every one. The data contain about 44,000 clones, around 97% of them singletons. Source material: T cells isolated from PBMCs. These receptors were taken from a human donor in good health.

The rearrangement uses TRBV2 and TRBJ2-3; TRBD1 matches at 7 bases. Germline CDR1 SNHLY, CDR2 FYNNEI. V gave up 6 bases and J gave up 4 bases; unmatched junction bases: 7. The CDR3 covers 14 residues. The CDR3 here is CASRQGRIPDTQYF. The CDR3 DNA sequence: TGTGCCAGCAGACAGGGGCGGATCCCAGATACGCAGTATTTT.

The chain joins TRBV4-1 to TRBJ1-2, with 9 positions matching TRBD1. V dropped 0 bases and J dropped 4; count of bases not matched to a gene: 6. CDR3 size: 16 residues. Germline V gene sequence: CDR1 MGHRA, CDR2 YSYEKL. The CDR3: CASSQDLGQGGYGYTF. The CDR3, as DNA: TGCGCCAGCAGCCAAGATCTGGGACAGGGAGGCTATGGCTACACCTTC.

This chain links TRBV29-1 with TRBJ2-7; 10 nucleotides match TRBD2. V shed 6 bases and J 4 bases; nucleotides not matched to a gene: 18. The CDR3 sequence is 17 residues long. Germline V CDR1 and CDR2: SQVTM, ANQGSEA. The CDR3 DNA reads TGCAGCGTCCTCCCCCCCCTCTCTAGCGGGAGAACGTACGAGCAGTACTTC. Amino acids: CSVLPPLSSGRTYEQYF.

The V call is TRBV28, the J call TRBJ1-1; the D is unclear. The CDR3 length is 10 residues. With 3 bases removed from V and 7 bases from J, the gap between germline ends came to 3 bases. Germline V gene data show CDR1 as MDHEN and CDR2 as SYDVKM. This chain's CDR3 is CASSFNEAFF. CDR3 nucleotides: TGTGCCAGCAGTTTTAATGAAGCTTTCTTT.

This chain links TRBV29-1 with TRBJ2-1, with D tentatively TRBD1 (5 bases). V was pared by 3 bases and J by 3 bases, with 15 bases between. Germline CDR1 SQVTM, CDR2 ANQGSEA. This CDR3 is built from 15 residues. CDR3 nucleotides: TGCAGCGTTGACATTATGGCAGGGAACTACAATGAGCAGTTCTTC. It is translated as CSVDIMAGNYNEQFF.

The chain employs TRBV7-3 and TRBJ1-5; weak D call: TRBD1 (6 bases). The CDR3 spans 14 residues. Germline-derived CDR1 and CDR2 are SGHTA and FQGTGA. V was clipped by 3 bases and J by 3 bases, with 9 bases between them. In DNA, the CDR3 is TGTGCCAGCAGCTTCCACAGGGACAATCAGCCCCAGCATTTT. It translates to CASSFHRDNQPQHF.

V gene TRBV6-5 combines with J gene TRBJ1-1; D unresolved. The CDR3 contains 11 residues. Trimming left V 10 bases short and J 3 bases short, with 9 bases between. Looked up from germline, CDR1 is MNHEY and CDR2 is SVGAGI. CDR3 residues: CATTGYTEAFF. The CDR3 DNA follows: TGTGCCACCACTGGTTACACTGAAGCTTTCTTT.

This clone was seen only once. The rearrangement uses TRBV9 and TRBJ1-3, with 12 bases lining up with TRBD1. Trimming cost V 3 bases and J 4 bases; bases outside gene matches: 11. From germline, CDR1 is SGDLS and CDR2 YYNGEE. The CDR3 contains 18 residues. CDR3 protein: CASSGRDRGRVDGNTIYF. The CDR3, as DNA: TGTGCCAGCAGCGGCCGGGACAGGGGGCGCGTCGACGGAAACACCATATATTTT.

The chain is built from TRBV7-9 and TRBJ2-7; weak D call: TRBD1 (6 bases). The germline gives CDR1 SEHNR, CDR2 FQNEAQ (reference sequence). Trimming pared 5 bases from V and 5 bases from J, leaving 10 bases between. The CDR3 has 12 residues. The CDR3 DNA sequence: TGTGCCAGCAGCCAACAGGGCAACGAGCAGTACTTC. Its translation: CASSQQGNEQYF.

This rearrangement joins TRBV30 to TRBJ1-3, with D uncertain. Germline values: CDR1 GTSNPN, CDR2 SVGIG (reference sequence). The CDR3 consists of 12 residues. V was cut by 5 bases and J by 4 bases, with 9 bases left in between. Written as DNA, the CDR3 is TGTGCCTGGGTCACCGAGGGAAACACCATATATTTT. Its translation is CAWVTEGNTIYF.

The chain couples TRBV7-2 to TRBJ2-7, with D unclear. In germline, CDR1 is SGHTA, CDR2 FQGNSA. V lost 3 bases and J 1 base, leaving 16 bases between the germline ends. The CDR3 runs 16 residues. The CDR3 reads CASSFFGETRSYEQYF. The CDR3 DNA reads TGTGCCAGCAGCTTCTTCGGCGAGACAAGGTCCTACGAGCAGTACTTC.

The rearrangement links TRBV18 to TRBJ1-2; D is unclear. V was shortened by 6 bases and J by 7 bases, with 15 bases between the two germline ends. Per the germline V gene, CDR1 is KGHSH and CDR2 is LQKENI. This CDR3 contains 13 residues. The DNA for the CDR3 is TGTGCCAGCTCCCCCAGTCCCACTACTGGCTACACCTTC. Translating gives CASSPSPTTGYTF.

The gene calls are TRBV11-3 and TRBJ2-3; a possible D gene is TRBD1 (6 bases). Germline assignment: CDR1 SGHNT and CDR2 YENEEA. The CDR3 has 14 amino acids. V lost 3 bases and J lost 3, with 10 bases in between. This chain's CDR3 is CASSFQGLTDTQYF. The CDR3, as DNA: TGTGCCAGCAGCTTCCAGGGGTTGACAGATACGCAGTATTTT.

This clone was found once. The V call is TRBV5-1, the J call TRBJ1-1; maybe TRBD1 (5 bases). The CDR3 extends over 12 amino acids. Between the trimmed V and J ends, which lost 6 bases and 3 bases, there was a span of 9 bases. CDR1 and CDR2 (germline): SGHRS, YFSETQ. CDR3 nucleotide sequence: TGCGCCAGCAAAGGCAGGGACACTGAAGCTTTCTTT. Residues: CASKGRDTEAFF.

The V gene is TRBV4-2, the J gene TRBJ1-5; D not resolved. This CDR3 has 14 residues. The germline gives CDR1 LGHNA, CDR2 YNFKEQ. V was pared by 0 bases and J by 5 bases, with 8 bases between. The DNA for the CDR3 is TGTGCCAGCAGCCAAGATAATCTTTATCAGCCCCAGCATTTT. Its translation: CASSQDNLYQPQHF.

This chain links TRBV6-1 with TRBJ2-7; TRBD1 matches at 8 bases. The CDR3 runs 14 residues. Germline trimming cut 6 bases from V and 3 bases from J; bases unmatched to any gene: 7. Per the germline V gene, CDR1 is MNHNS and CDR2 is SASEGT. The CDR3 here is CASRNPGTGYEQYF. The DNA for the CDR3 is TGTGCCAGCAGGAACCCCGGGACAGGCTACGAGCAGTACTTC.

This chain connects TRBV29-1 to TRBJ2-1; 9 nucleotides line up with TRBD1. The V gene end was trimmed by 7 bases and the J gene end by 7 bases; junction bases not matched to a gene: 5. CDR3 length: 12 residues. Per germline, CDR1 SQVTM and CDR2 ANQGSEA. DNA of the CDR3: TGCAGCGCCGGGACAGGGATTAATGAGCAGTTCTTC. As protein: CSAGTGINEQFF.